These 32 T cell receptor beta chains were sequenced from one sample in a study of T cells in Graves' hyperthyroidism and ophthalmopathy. RNA transcripts served as the template for amplifying TCR beta CDR3 regions. First-round RT-PCR with HTBI primers amplified the TCR CDR3 region. One entry per CDR3 protein results from TCRdb running MiXCR on the multiplex PCR reads. This table has roughly 240,000 distinct CDR3 sequences, around 17% appearing once. Sequencing used blood. The receptors come from a young woman with Graves' ophthalmopathy.

This clonotype has at least ten counts. V gene TRBV7-9 combines with J gene TRBJ1-1, with a possible D match to TRBD1 (6 bases). The CDR3 is made up of 14 amino acids. The V end was cut by 1 base, the J end by 6 bases, with 12 bases between. Germline CDR1 and CDR2: SEHNR and FQNEAQ (reference sequence). In DNA form, the CDR3 reads TGTGCCAGCAGCTTAGTGGCCGGGGGCCCTGAAGCTTTCTTT. Its translation: CASSLVAGGPEAFF.

Many counts were recorded for this clonotype. The chain uses TRBV20-1 and TRBJ2-7, with 11 bases fitting TRBD2. V lost 6 bases and J lost 2; bases outside the gene matches: 6. Germline V gene data show CDR1 as DFQATT and CDR2 as SNEGSKA (reference sequence). The CDR3 has 14 amino acids. The DNA for the CDR3 is TGCAGTGCCAAACTAGCGGGGGTTACCTACGAGCAGTACTTC. Translation gives CSAKLAGVTYEQYF.

The chain couples TRBV27 to TRBJ2-7, with D perhaps matching TRBD1 (5 bases). Germline CDR1 reads MNHEY; CDR2 reads SMNVEV (reference sequence). CDR3 length equals 18 residues. With 2 bases removed from V and 2 bases from J, the gap between germline ends came to 22 bases. The CDR3 DNA sequence: TGTGCCAGCAGTTTAAAGTCCGGAGTGGTAAGGGGAACCTACGAGCAGTACTTC. This gives the protein CASSLKSGVVRGTYEQYF.

With respect to this clonotype: A single base separates this from a much larger clone, so it may be a read error. The chain uses TRBV12-3 or TRBV12-4 and TRBJ2-4, with D possibly matching TRBD2 (7 bases). The CDR3 sequence is 15 residues long. Trimming took off 8 bases at V and 6 bases at J, with 20 bases between the two ends. The CDR3 spells CASRGAEEGRNIQYF. The CDR3 bases are TGTGCCAGCCGGGGGGCTGAGGAGGGCAGAAACATTCAGTACTTC.

Many counts were recorded for this clonotype. The genes are TRBV20-1 and TRBJ1-5; D not certain. The length of the CDR3 is 14 residues. The germline CDR1 and CDR2 sequences are DFQATT and SNEGSKA (reference sequence). Trimming removed 1 base at V and 0 bases at J, with 7 bases between. CDR3 bases: TGCAGTGCTAGAGTCGGAAATAGCAATCAGCCCCAGCATTTT. Protein sequence: CSARVGNSNQPQHF.

CDR3 in amino acids: CASSIETGVTEAFF. The CDR3, as DNA: TGTGCCAGCAGTATAGAGACAGGGGTTACTGAAGCTTTCTTT. This rearrangement joins TRBV12-3 or TRBV12-4 to TRBJ1-1, with 8 bases that match TRBD1. The CDR3 spans 14 residues. Trimming cost V 5 bases and J 5 bases; bases outside gene matches: 7.

This clonotype turned up a few times. A much larger clone lies a single base off, so this may be a read error. The chain is built from TRBV24-1 and TRBJ2-1, with a weak D call TRBD2 (5 bases). Germline CDR1 and CDR2: KGHDR and SFDVKD. The length of the CDR3 is 16 residues. The V and J ends lost 0 bases and 6 bases respectively, with 14 bases between them. CDR3 bases: TGTGCCACCAGTGATTTGTCGGGGAGAGCCAGCAATGAGCAGTTCTTC. It translates to CATSDLSGRASNEQFF.

This clonotype was observed many times. This chain connects TRBV4-1 to TRBJ2-7; TRBD2 is a possible D gene (5 bases). There are 14 residues in the CDR3. Germline loops: CDR1 MGHRA, CDR2 YSYEKL. The V end was cut by 4 bases, the J end by 1 base, with 11 bases between. CDR3 sequence reads: CASSRAGGSYEQYF. DNA for the CDR3: TGCGCCAGCAGCCGAGCCGGAGGATCCTACGAGCAGTACTTC.

This clonotype has ten or more counts. V usage is TRBV28 and J usage is TRBJ1-1; possible D gene TRBD1, 5 bases. Trimming shortened V by 4 bases and J by 3 bases, and 15 bases separated the two germline ends. The germline CDR1 and CDR2 sequences are MDHEN and SYDVKM. The CDR3 runs to 15 residues. CDR3 loop: CASSSRTHLYTEAFF. The CDR3 DNA sequence: TGTGCCAGCAGTTCCCGGACACACCTATACACTGAAGCTTTCTTT.

This clonotype was picked up many times. The gene calls are TRBV20-1 and TRBJ2-5; 13 nucleotides match TRBD2. This CDR3 is 15 amino acids long. CDR1 and CDR2 (germline): DFQATT, SNEGSKA (reference sequence). Trimming at V came to 0 bases and at J to 5 bases, leaving 3 bases not matched to a gene. The DNA of the CDR3 is TGCAGTGCTAGAGATCGGGGACTAGCGGGGGAGACCCAGTACTTC. This sequence encodes CSARDRGLAGETQYF.

The chain is built from TRBV25-1 and TRBJ1-6; weak D call: TRBD1 (5 bases). The V and J ends lost 6 bases and 13 bases respectively, with 13 bases between them. This CDR3 comprises 12 residues. Looked up from germline, CDR1 is MGHDK and CDR2 is SYGVNS. The CDR3 here is CASRDGGEPLHF. The CDR3 bases are TGTGCCAGCAGGGATGGGGGTGAGCCCCTCCACTTT.

This clonotype has only a few counts. The V and J genes are TRBV4-2 and TRBJ1-3, with a tentative D call TRBD1 (5 bases). CDR3 length equals 17 residues. Trimming left V 7 bases short and J 0 bases short, with 19 bases between. The germline CDR1 and CDR2 sequences are LGHNA and YNFKEQ. The CDR3 coding sequence is TGTGCCAGCACCGGAGGAGGGACGAAACTCTCTGGAAACACCATATATTTT. It is translated as CASTGGGTKLSGNTIYF.

The chain links TRBV19 to TRBJ1-3; D possibly corresponds to TRBD1 (6 bases). There are 16 residues in the CDR3. Deletions cut 4 bases from V and 2 bases from J, with 15 bases between. Germline V gene sequence: CDR1 LNHDA, CDR2 SQIVND (reference sequence). The CDR3: CASSTAGQSAGNTIYF. CDR3 nucleotides: TGTGCCAGTAGTACAGCCGGACAGTCGGCTGGAAACACCATATATTTT.

This clonotype was detected ten times or more. The J gene is TRBJ2-7, the V gene TRBV10-3; a weak D match, TRBD1 (5 bases). The V gene's germline CDR1 is ENHRY and CDR2 SYGVKD. V lost 8 bases, J lost 2 bases, and 13 bases lay in between. The CDR3 runs to 13 residues. CDR3 region: CAISGRAPYEQYF. The CDR3 DNA sequence: TGTGCCATCTCGGGCAGGGCTCCCTACGAGCAGTACTTC.

This clonotype was picked up a small number of times. The rearrangement links TRBV19 to TRBJ2-7; 11 bases line up with TRBD2. Looked up from germline, CDR1 is LNHDA and CDR2 is SQIVND (reference sequence). V lost 7 bases, J lost 4 bases, and 15 bases stayed unmatched. The CDR3 has 17 amino acids. In DNA form, the CDR3 reads TGTGCCAGTATTCGGAATAGCGGGAGGGCCAATAGTTACGAGCAGTACTTC. Amino acids: CASIRNSGRANSYEQYF.

This clonotype was seen ten or more times. This rearrangement joins TRBV5-8 to TRBJ2-7; 8 bases agree with TRBD2. This CDR3 comprises 18 residues. CDR1 and CDR2 (germline): SGHTS, YDEGEE. V lost 3 bases and J lost 5; bases outside the gene matches: 19. CDR3 sequence: CASSSGVLGTSGSHEQYF. The CDR3 bases are TGTGCCAGCAGCTCGGGTGTTTTAGGGACTAGTGGTTCCCACGAGCAGTACTTC.

This clonotype has a count of ten or more. V gene TRBV6-2 or TRBV6-3 combines with J gene TRBJ1-1; D might be TRBD1 (5 bases). Germline V CDR1 and CDR2: MNHEY, SVGEGT. V dropped 10 bases and J dropped 4 bases, with 16 bases sitting between them. The CDR3 covers 13 residues. The CDR3 spells CATKSRVVTEAFF. Here the CDR3 DNA reads TGTGCCACCAAATCCAGGGTGGTCACTGAAGCTTTCTTT.

Of note for this clonotype: A much larger clone sits a single nucleotide away, making a read error possible. V is TRBV12-3 or TRBV12-4 and J is TRBJ1-5; no clear D. There are 13 residues in the CDR3. With 5 bases removed from V and 9 bases from J, the gap between germline ends came to 14 bases. CDR3 protein: CASSPHLTRPQHF. Written as DNA, the CDR3 is TGTGCCAGCAGTCCCCATCTGACCCGGCCCCAGCATTTT.

This clonotype was found many times. J is TRBJ1-2 and V is TRBV20-1; the D is unclear. This CDR3 has 11 residues. The V gene's germline CDR1 is DFQATT and CDR2 SNEGSKA (reference sequence). Trimming removed 5 bases from V and 4 bases from J, with 8 bases in between. The DNA for the CDR3 is TGCAGTGCTGGCGACGGCTATGGCTACACCTTC. Its protein is CSAGDGYGYTF.

Many counts were recorded for this clonotype. This chain uses TRBV12-3 or TRBV12-4 with TRBJ2-2, with TRBD2 identical over 11 bases. The V and J ends lost 5 bases and 4 bases, in that order; junction bases with no gene match: 12. This CDR3 is 18 amino acids long. The CDR3 reads CASSPVAGGPLITGELFF. Written as DNA, the CDR3 is TGTGCCAGCAGTCCAGTAGCGGGGGGGCCCCTCATCACCGGGGAGCTGTTTTTT.

This rearrangement joins TRBV3-1 to TRBJ1-6; a weak D match, TRBD1 (5 bases). V shed 1 base and J shed 7 bases, with 11 bases lying between them. Germline V gene lookup returns CDR1 LGHDT and CDR2 YNNKEL (reference sequence). The CDR3 loop spans 15 amino acids. CDR3 sequence (DNA): TGTGCCAGCAGCCAAGGGGCCAGGGTGAATTCACCCCTCCACTTT. This gives the protein CASSQGARVNSPLHF.

This clonotype has ten or more counts. The gene calls are TRBV6-1 and TRBJ1-5; D is uncertain. Germline V gene data show CDR1 as MNHNS and CDR2 as SASEGT. Trimming cost V 3 bases and J 5 bases, with 8 bases left between them. The CDR3 consists of 13 residues. In nucleotides, the CDR3 is TGTGCCAGCAGTGACTCCTGGGATCAGCCCCAGCATTTT. It translates to CASSDSWDQPQHF.

V usage is TRBV19 and J usage is TRBJ1-4; TRBD1 aligns across 7 bases. Germline values: CDR1 LNHDA, CDR2 SQIVND (reference sequence). This CDR3 contains 13 residues. Trimming cost V 5 bases and J 10 bases; bases outside gene matches: 7. The CDR3, as DNA: TGTGCCAGTAGTTTCTCGGACAGGTCAAAACTGTTTTTT. Translated: CASSFSDRSKLFF.

This clonotype occurred many times. The gene calls are TRBV27 and TRBJ2-2; no clear D. V dropped 6 bases and J dropped 2 bases, with 4 bases sitting between them. CDR1 and CDR2 (germline): MNHEY, SMNVEV (reference sequence). The CDR3 is 12 amino acids. The CDR3 nucleotides are TGTGCCAGCAGCCGAAACACCGGGGAGCTGTTTTTT. It encodes CASSRNTGELFF.

The table lists this clonotype with many counts. V and J are TRBV11-1 and TRBJ2-3; TRBD2 might be the D (6 bases). V gave up 5 bases and J gave up 2 bases, with 29 bases separating them. The CDR3 spans 20 residues. From germline, CDR1 is SGHAT and CDR2 FQDESV (reference sequence). CDR3 nucleotides: TGTGCCAGCAGCACACCTCGGGCTAGCGAGAACCACCTTTTCACAGATACGCAGTATTTT. Amino acid sequence: CASSTPRASENHLFTDTQYF.

This clonotype was seen repeatedly, ten times or more. This chain joins TRBV7-6 and TRBJ2-3; 8 nucleotides line up with TRBD2. Germline CDR1 SGHVS, CDR2 FNYEAQ. This CDR3 has 17 residues. With 1 base clipped from V and 4 bases from J, the junction kept 10 bases outside the gene matches. The CDR3 here is CASSLVPSGLEADTQYF. The DNA for the CDR3 is TGTGCCAGCAGCTTAGTTCCTAGCGGGTTGGAGGCAGATACGCAGTATTTT. Complete variable domain (other parts from reference TRBV7-6 and TRBJ2-3): GAGVSQSPRYKVTKRGQDVALRCDPISGHVSLYWYRQALGQGPEFLTYFNYEAQQDKSGLPNDRFSAERPEGSISTLTIQRTEQRDSAMYRCASSLVPSGLEADTQYFGPGTRLTVL.

This clonotype was detected many times. The chain recombines TRBV5-8 with TRBJ2-1; D is possibly TRBD2 (5 bases). Germline V gene data show CDR1 as SGHTS and CDR2 as YDEGEE. V shed 2 bases and J shed 2 bases, with 8 bases lying between them. This CDR3 is built from 14 residues. CDR3 amino acids: CASSLLGTYNEQFF. The CDR3 DNA reads TGTGCCAGCAGCTTACTAGGAACCTACAATGAGCAGTTCTTC.

This clonotype is categorized as medium-sized. This chain joins TRBV28 and TRBJ1-5; D is uncertain. Trimming shortened V by 3 bases and J by 2 bases, and 14 bases separated the two germline ends. The germline CDR1 and CDR2 sequences are MDHEN and SYDVKM. The CDR3 has 16 amino acids. Here the CDR3 DNA reads TGTGCCAGCAGTTTCGGTGCTTGGGGTCGCAATCAGCCCCAGCATTTT. It translates to CASSFGAWGRNQPQHF.

In its sample, this clonotype was seen many times. The chain uses TRBV6-2 or TRBV6-3 and TRBJ2-1; TRBD1 matches 7 bases. This CDR3 has 13 residues. After removal of 7 bases from V and 4 bases from J, the junction contained 4 bases not matched to a gene. The V gene's germline CDR1 is MNHEY and CDR2 SVGEGT. The CDR3 region is CASTKGQYNEQFF. Written as DNA, the CDR3 is TGTGCCAGCACCAAGGGACAGTACAATGAGCAGTTCTTC.

The chain carries TRBV19 and TRBJ2-1; 9 bases map to TRBD1. Germline V gene lookup returns CDR1 LNHDA and CDR2 SQIVND (reference sequence). The CDR3 consists of 13 residues. J was trimmed by 7 bases and V by 10 bases; bases with no gene match: 8. CDR3 bases: TGTGCCACCAGTCGGGACAGGGTTAATGAGCAGTTCTTC. Its protein product is CATSRDRVNEQFF.

This clonotype was seen at least ten times. V is TRBV5-5 and J is TRBJ2-5; D remains unclear. Looked up from germline, CDR1 is SGHKS and CDR2 is YYEKEE (reference sequence). V was pared by 1 base and J by 1 base, with 14 bases between. The CDR3 has 16 amino acids. The CDR3 nucleotides read TGTGCCAGCAGCTTGTATCGGGCTAGTACCCAAGAGACCCAGTACTTC. Its translation is CASSLYRASTQETQYF.

V is TRBV7-9 and J is TRBJ2-7, with 11 bases lining up with TRBD2. Germline V gene data show CDR1 as SEHNR and CDR2 as FQNEAQ (reference sequence). CDR3 length: 15 amino acids. V lost 7 bases to trimming and J lost 7 bases; unmatched junction nucleotides: 12. CDR3 loop: CASNPTVRTSGEQYF. CDR3 DNA: TGTGCCAGCAACCCAACGGTGAGGACTAGCGGGGAGCAGTACTTC.